These 32 T cell receptor beta chains share one sample of origin, sequenced in a study of OX40 agonist ivuxolimab in advanced cancers. Sequenced by immunoSEQ multiplex PCR; TCRdb stores in-frame clones only, minus some. The repertoire holds about 54,000 clones, with about four fifths as singletons. The material sequenced was CD4+ or CD8+ T cells sorted from blood, taken in a trial of the OX40 agonist ivuxolimab. The receptors derive from an adult with an advanced solid tumor such as melanoma, head and neck, liver or kidney cancer.

V and J are TRBV10-1 and TRBJ2-5; 8 nucleotides match TRBD2. The DNA matches TRBJ2-7 better at its end, which makes the J call doubtful. Germline V gene data show CDR1 as WNHNN and CDR2 as SYGVQD (reference sequence). The CDR3 is 13 amino acids. The CDR3 is CASSYSGNYEQYF. Here the CDR3 DNA reads TGCGCCAGCAGTTATAGCGGGAACTACGAGCAGTACTTC.

V and J are TRBV25-1 and TRBJ2-7; no clear D. Germline loops: CDR1 MGHDK, CDR2 SYGVNS. The CDR3 consists of 15 residues. Deletions cut 6 bases from V and 0 bases from J, with 15 bases between. The chain's CDR3 is CASSFYSESSYEQYF. In nucleotides, the CDR3 is TGTGCCAGCAGCTTCTACAGTGAGTCCTCCTACGAGCAGTACTTC.

This clone has just one count. CDR3 sequence reads: CASSLRTGAEAFF. CDR3 in DNA: TGTGCCAGCAGTCTCCGAACGGGGGCGGAGGCTTTCTTT. The genes are TRBV27 and TRBJ1-1; D is possibly TRBD1 (6 bases). V was trimmed by 5 bases and J by 11 bases, leaving 18 bases between them. Germline CDR1 is MNHEY and CDR2 is SMNVEV (reference sequence). This CDR3 has 13 amino acids.

The rearrangement links TRBV7-7 to TRBJ2-5, with unresolved D. V shed 1 base and J shed 1 base, with 4 bases lying between them. The CDR3 is 13 amino acids. Per germline, CDR1 SSHAT and CDR2 FNYEAQ (reference sequence). CDR3 nucleotide sequence: TGTGCCAGCAGCTTAGAGGCCCAAGAGACCCAGTACTTC. It codes for CASSLEAQETQYF. Drawing the rest from reference TRBV7-7 and TRBJ2-5, the complete variable domain is GAGVSQSPRYKVTKRGQDVTLRCDPISSHATLYWYQQALGQGPEFLTYFNYEAQPDKSGLPSDRFSAERPEGSISTLTIQRTEQRDSAMYRCASSLEAQETQYFGPGTRLLVL.

The V gene is TRBV2, the J gene TRBJ2-3; no clear D gene. Between the trimmed V and J ends, which lost 6 bases and 1 base, there was a span of 17 bases. Germline CDR1 reads SNHLY; CDR2 reads FYNNEI. The CDR3 totals 16 residues. The chain's CDR3 is CASSGVVAPGTDTQYF. The CDR3 DNA follows: TGTGCCAGCAGCGGCGTCGTAGCACCCGGCACAGATACGCAGTATTTT.

The chain employs TRBV6-6 and TRBJ2-7; D perhaps matches TRBD1 (6 bases). The CDR3 has 16 amino acids. Trimming took off 5 bases at V and 0 bases at J, with 17 bases between the two ends. CDR1 and CDR2 (germline): MNHNY, SVGAGI (reference sequence). CDR3 bases: TGTGCCAGCAGTAACCCACAGGGTCTCGGCTCCTACGAGCAGTACTTC. Its translation: CASSNPQGLGSYEQYF.

The chain links TRBV5-1 to TRBJ1-1; TRBD1 is a possible D gene (6 bases). CDR1 SGHRS and CDR2 YFSETQ come from the germline V gene. The CDR3 covers 17 residues. Trimming took off 3 bases at V and 0 bases at J, with 18 bases between the two ends. CDR3 amino acids: CASSSMVRGIVNTEAFF. The CDR3 DNA follows: TGCGCCAGCAGCTCTATGGTTAGGGGGATCGTGAACACTGAAGCTTTCTTT.

This chain joins TRBV6-1 and TRBJ1-1; D remains ambiguous. The CDR3 covers 13 residues. V was cut by 6 bases and J by 4 bases, with 12 bases left in between. CDR1 MNHNS and CDR2 SASEGT come from the germline V gene. CDR3 protein: CASRVTRTTEAFF. The DNA of the CDR3 is TGTGCCAGCAGGGTCACAAGGACCACTGAAGCTTTCTTT.

V usage is TRBV5-1 and J usage is TRBJ1-1; no reliable D call. The CDR3 length is 14 residues. Germline loops: CDR1 SGHRS, CDR2 YFSETQ. V dropped 2 bases and J dropped 1 base, with 9 bases sitting between them. This chain's CDR3 is CASSFKGQNTEAFF. Here the CDR3 DNA reads TGCGCCAGCAGCTTCAAAGGTCAGAACACTGAAGCTTTCTTT. Full variable domain (missing parts from reference TRBV5-1 and TRBJ1-1): KAGVTQTPRYLIKTRGQQVTLSCSPISGHRSVSWYQQTPGQGLQFLFEYFSETQRNKGNFPGRFSGRQFSNSRSEMNVSTLELGDSALYLCASSFKGQNTEAFFGQGTRLTVV.

This chain connects TRBV15 to TRBJ2-6; the D is unclear. Germline lookup yields CDR1 LNHNV and CDR2 YYDKDF (reference sequence). This CDR3 region has 16 residues. Trimming stripped 0 bases from V and 0 bases from J, with 6 bases between. CDR3 in amino acids: CATSRESGSGANVLTF. Written as DNA, the CDR3 is TGTGCCACCAGCAGAGAATCGGGCTCTGGGGCCAACGTCCTGACTTTC.

This clone was counted only a few times. The chain has TRBV5-4 and TRBJ2-1; D remains ambiguous. Germline loops: CDR1 SGHNT, CDR2 YYREEE (reference sequence). The CDR3 loop spans 12 amino acids. The V end was cut by 2 bases, the J end by 5 bases, with 5 bases between. The DNA for the CDR3 is TGTGCCAGCAGCTTTCGGAACAATGAGCAGTTCTTC. Its translation is CASSFRNNEQFF.

The genes are TRBV10-3 and TRBJ1-4; D is possibly TRBD1 (6 bases). Germline V CDR1 and CDR2: ENHRY, SYGVKD. V lost 5 bases to trimming and J lost 7 bases, with 11 bases between them. This CDR3 spans 13 amino acids. In nucleotides, the CDR3 is TGTGCCATCAGTCCAGGGGCGCGTGAAAAACTGTTTTTT. It specifies CAISPGAREKLFF.

The rearrangement links TRBV6-5 to TRBJ2-3; D tentatively fits TRBD1 or TRBD2 (5 bases each). V lost 7 bases, J lost 0 bases, and 11 bases lay in between. The CDR3 consists of 14 residues. Germline-derived CDR1 and CDR2 are MNHEY and SVGAGI. The CDR3 here is CASTPGLSTDTQYF. The CDR3, as DNA: TGTGCCAGCACCCCGGGGCTTAGCACAGATACGCAGTATTTT.

The chain has TRBV5-6 and TRBJ1-1, with unresolved D. CDR1 is SGHDT, CDR2 YYEEEE, per germline. The CDR3 loop spans 13 amino acids. V was clipped by 1 base and J by 5 bases, with 9 bases between them. The CDR3, as DNA: TGTGCCAGCAGCTTGTTCGCGGGGACTGAAGCTTTCTTT. Translation: CASSLFAGTEAFF.

The chain is built from TRBV4-1 and TRBJ2-1; D not certain. The length of the CDR3 is 15 residues. The V end lost 0 bases, the J end lost 9 bases, and 15 bases lay between the germline ends. Germline V CDR1 and CDR2: MGHRA, YSYEKL. CDR3 amino acids: CASSQDLGKGPEQFF. DNA for the CDR3: TGCGCCAGCAGCCAAGATCTGGGCAAAGGGCCTGAGCAGTTCTTC.

J is TRBJ2-7 and V is TRBV19, with TRBD1 identical over 10 bases. Germline values: CDR1 LNHDA, CDR2 SQIVND (reference sequence). This CDR3 is 15 amino acids long. V lost 7 bases to trimming and J lost 4 bases; unmatched junction nucleotides: 10. CDR3 coding DNA: TGTGCCAGTACCCCAAGGACAGGGGGATCGTACGAGCAGTACTTC. This codes for CASTPRTGGSYEQYF.

This clone has only a few counts. V and J are TRBV19 and TRBJ1-5; D gene uncertain. The CDR3 length is 18 residues. Germline CDR1 is LNHDA and CDR2 is SQIVND (reference sequence). Trimming pared 4 bases from V and 0 bases from J, leaving 19 bases between. Here the CDR3 reads CASSTGLGQSRSNQPQHF. CDR3 sequence (DNA): TGTGCCAGTAGTACCGGGCTGGGTCAGAGTCGTAGCAATCAGCCCCAGCATTTT. Based on the CDR3 plus reference TRBV19 and TRBJ1-5, the full variable domain is DGGITQSPKYLFRKEGQNVTLSCEQNLNHDAMYWYRQDPGQGLRLIYYSQIVNDFQKGDIAEGYSVSREKKESFPLTVTSAQKNPTAFYLCASSTGLGQSRSNQPQHFGDGTRLSIL.

The rearrangement uses TRBV7-9 and TRBJ2-7; 8 bases line up with TRBD1. Germline V gene lookup returns CDR1 SEHNR and CDR2 FQNEAQ (reference sequence). Unmatched junction bases numbered 15, after V lost 7 bases and J lost 1 base. The CDR3 totals 17 residues. The CDR3 nucleotides are TGTGCCAGCACCCGATCAACCGGGACAGGAAGGTCCTACGAGCAGTACTTC. As protein: CASTRSTGTGRSYEQYF.

The rearrangement links TRBV2 to TRBJ2-1; TRBD2 matches 10 bases. CDR1 is SNHLY and CDR2 is FYNNEI in the germline V gene. V was clipped by 2 bases and J by 4 bases; unmatched bases: 5. The CDR3 is made up of 16 amino acids. The CDR3 DNA sequence: TGTGCCAGCAGTGAATCTCTAGCGGGAGCTTACAATGAGCAGTTCTTC. Encoded protein: CASSESLAGAYNEQFF.

This clone ranks as medium-sized. The rearrangement uses TRBV19 and TRBJ1-5; D not certain. This CDR3 spans 14 amino acids. Trimming shortened V by 7 bases and J by 5 bases, and 15 bases separated the two germline ends. Germline V gene data show CDR1 as LNHDA and CDR2 as SQIVND (reference sequence). CDR3 amino acids: CASTILGGYQPQHF. CDR3 sequence (DNA): TGTGCCAGTACGATCTTGGGCGGTTATCAGCCCCAGCATTTT.

This chain uses TRBV2 with TRBJ2-1, with 7 bases aligning to TRBD2. The ends lost 4 bases at V and 0 bases at J; junction bases unmatched: 3. Germline CDR1 is SNHLY and CDR2 is FYNNEI. CDR3 size: 15 residues. CDR3 in amino acids: CASSVGGSSYNEQFF. The CDR3 bases are TGTGCCAGCAGTGTGGGGGGGAGCTCCTACAATGAGCAGTTCTTC.

V usage is TRBV2 and J usage is TRBJ1-5; perhaps TRBD1 as D (6 bases). This CDR3 comprises 14 residues. In germline, CDR1 is SNHLY, CDR2 FYNNEI. Trimming removed 6 bases at V and 6 bases at J, with 15 bases between. The CDR3: CASSPGGASQPQHF. As DNA, the CDR3 is TGTGCCAGCAGCCCCGGGGGGGCAAGTCAGCCCCAGCATTTT.

V and J are TRBV11-2 and TRBJ2-7; 14 bases fit TRBD2. Germline CDR1 and CDR2: SGHAT and FQNNGV. V gave up 5 bases and J gave up 2 bases; unmatched junction bases: 8. This CDR3 has 17 residues. CDR3 residues: CASSPDSGLAGAYEQYF. The CDR3 DNA reads as TGTGCCAGCAGCCCAGACTCGGGACTAGCGGGAGCCTACGAGCAGTACTTC. Based on the CDR3 plus reference TRBV11-2 and TRBJ2-7, the full variable domain is EAGVAQSPRYKIIEKRQSVAFWCNPISGHATLYWYQQILGQGPKLLIQFQNNGVVDDSQLPKDRFSAERLKGVDSTLKIQPAKLEDSAVYLCASSPDSGLAGAYEQYFGPGTRLTVT.

The V and J genes are TRBV6-6 and TRBJ1-1, with 7 bases matching TRBD1. Per germline, CDR1 MNHNY and CDR2 SVGAGI (reference sequence). The CDR3 sequence is 12 residues long. The V and J ends lost 6 bases and 6 bases, in that order; junction bases with no gene match: 4. CDR3 sequence reads: CASRTGRAEAFF. CDR3 nucleotide sequence: TGTGCCAGCAGGACAGGGCGGGCTGAAGCTTTCTTT.

The chain couples TRBV27 to TRBJ2-1; the D is unclear. The V gene's germline CDR1 is MNHEY and CDR2 SMNVEV (reference sequence). The CDR3 sequence is 14 residues long. Trimming took off 4 bases at V and 6 bases at J, with 13 bases between the two ends. The CDR3 nucleotides read TGTGCCAGCAGTTACGGTCGGGCAGCCAATGAGCAGTTCTTC. Amino acid sequence: CASSYGRAANEQFF.

V is TRBV6-1 and J is TRBJ2-3; D uncertain. This CDR3 spans 14 amino acids. The V gene lost 6 bases and the J gene lost 2 bases, with 12 bases spanning the gap. The germline V gene encodes CDR1 MNHNS and CDR2 SASEGT. The CDR3 DNA follows: TGTGCCAGCAGAGAAAATACAAACACAGATACGCAGTATTTT. This gives the protein CASRENTNTDTQYF.

This rearrangement joins TRBV6-5 to TRBJ2-7; no clear D gene. CDR1 and CDR2 (germline): MNHEY, SVGAGI. This CDR3 is built from 13 residues. Trimming stripped 8 bases from V and 7 bases from J, with 18 bases between. CDR3 nucleotide sequence: TGTGCCAGCGATAGGGTTCAGGTAGGGGAGCAGTACTTC. Residues: CASDRVQVGEQYF.

V and J are TRBV12-5 and TRBJ2-2; 7 bases map to TRBD1. The germline CDR1 and CDR2 sequences are LGHNT and FRNRAP. This CDR3 spans 18 amino acids. V gave up 3 bases and J gave up 5 bases; unmatched junction bases: 15. DNA for the CDR3: TGTGCTAGTGGTTTTAGGGCCTTTACCGGGACAGTGACCGGGGAGCTGTTTTTT. Amino acids: CASGFRAFTGTVTGELFF.

The V and J genes are TRBV19 and TRBJ2-7, with 8 nucleotides matching TRBD1. Germline V gene data show CDR1 as LNHDA and CDR2 as SQIVND (reference sequence). This CDR3 has 14 residues. V gave up 5 bases and J gave up 3 bases; unmatched junction bases: 6. For the CDR3, the DNA is TGTGCCAGTAGTCAGGGGGCGAATATCTACGAGCAGTACTTC. The encoded protein is CASSQGANIYEQYF.

This chain uses TRBV19 with TRBJ2-7, with a tentative D call TRBD1 (6 bases). Germline V gene lookup returns CDR1 LNHDA and CDR2 SQIVND (reference sequence). The CDR3 covers 13 residues. V lost 7 bases and J 7 bases, leaving 17 bases between the germline ends. As DNA, the CDR3 is TGTGCCAGTATAGGGACCGGGACAAGGGAGCAGTACTTC. This sequence encodes CASIGTGTREQYF.

The chain links TRBV19 to TRBJ2-5; TRBD2 matches 15 bases. The CDR3 is 15 amino acids. V shed 4 bases, J shed 4 bases, and the junction held 1 base outside the gene matches. Germline values: CDR1 LNHDA, CDR2 SQIVND (reference sequence). The CDR3 DNA sequence: TGTGCCAGTAGTACGGGACTAGCGGGAGGAGAGACCCAGTACTTC. This sequence encodes CASSTGLAGGETQYF.

This clone has only a few counts. The CDR3 DNA reads as TGTGCCAGCAGCTTAGGGGGGAATTTCAATGAGCAGTTCTTC. Protein sequence: CASSLGGNFNEQFF. V gene TRBV7-2 combines with J gene TRBJ2-1; the D call may be TRBD1 or TRBD2 (5 bases each). V lost 1 base and J 6 bases, leaving 10 bases between the germline ends. Germline CDR1 and CDR2: SGHTA and FQGNSA. The CDR3 covers 14 residues.